This TCR beta chain was identified in a study of CD8 T cells in Susac syndrome (dated by TCRdb to the late 2010s). Turning to the overall study: Of the Susac syndrome patients who were sequenced, under 10 were in clinical remission while roughly six had clinically active disease. CD8+ T cell repertoire clonality was compared between some 12 healthy donors, approximately 14 Susac syndrome patients and around 16 multiple sclerosis patients. The study used repertoire sequencing to test whether antigen drove CD8+ T cell activation and differentiation in Susac syndrome. At blood withdrawal, Susac syndrome patients were therapy-naive, treated with corticosteroids (with IVIg additionally given to some), or treated with IVIg alone.

RNA was extracted using the RNeasy kit, and about 0.45 to 1 ug of the RNA was reverse transcribed with random hexamers. TCR beta CDR3 regions were amplified with the immunoSEQ multiplex PCR assay covering 54 Vbeta and 13 Jbeta segments. PCR amplification bias was corrected by using a synthetic template baseline for primer optimization and computational correction. The authors processed their data as follows. Reads were annotated to V, D and J genes according to IMGT and were analyzed with immunoSEQ Analyzer, with only productive sequences retained. To calculate clonality, Shannon entropy was normalized by log2 of the number of productive unique sequences and then subtracted from one. Public and private clones were assessed among the 100 most prevalent clones of each patient and control. Susac-specific clones were defined as absent from healthy and MS cohorts, 1052 published viral clones and other ImmuneACCESS disease sequences. TCRdb cleaned the public reads at Q25 with fastp, built clones with MiXCR and kept in-frame beta chains. Every entry covers one CDR3 protein and lists the most common genes and DNA from its rows. The V and J calls come from TCRdb's annotation, not from the publication. The sample profile shows about 83,000 distinct CDR3 sequences; over 90% of them were found once. The ten largest account for roughly 0.44% of the sample.

The paper as a whole reports these results and caveats: The number of individuals in the TCR sequencing and HLA analysis was recognized as being relatively small. Roughly 15 Susac-specific public clones were identified in the total CD8+ repertoire, and about 5 Susac-specific public clones were identified in the CD8+ TEMRA repertoire. Clonal expansion was observed in Susac syndrome CD8+ repertoires, with the highest expansion in CD8+ TEMRA cells and greater expansion in clinically active than in remitting patients.

Peripheral blood CD8+ and CD4+ T cells from healthy donors, Susac syndrome patients and multiple sclerosis patients were profiled using high-throughput TCR beta sequencing. The Susac syndrome patients fulfilled recently defined diagnostic criteria for either definite or probable disease. Bulk CD8+ and CD4+ T cells were purified by magnetic negative isolation, whereas CD8+ TEMRA cells were enriched by FACS. Blood was drawn into EDTA tubes, processed within 24 hours, and PBMCs were isolated by density gradient centrifugation. PBMCs intended for TCR sequencing were cryopreserved in liquid nitrogen and were subsequently thawed in a 37 degrees C water bath. The sorted or isolated CD4+, CD8+ and CD8+ TEMRA cells had a purity of 90% or higher. Taken from cysteine to phenylalanine, the CDR3 has 14 residues. Only CDR3 DNA is held: 42 bases, read in frame from base 1. Trimming removed 6 bases from V and 2 bases from J; the gene matches leave 3 bases unexplained.

This clonotype was detected only once. Which antigen it targets is not known. No much larger clonotype is one base removed from it; base qualities were not supplied. One read represents weak support. The rearrangement combines TRBV12-3 or TRBV12-4 with TRBJ1-5; 8 central nucleotides agree with TRBD1. The sequence was obtained from a human donor with Susac syndrome. The sequenced material came from CD8+ T cells from PBMCs. The nucleotide sequence is TGTGCCAGCAGGGTGGGACAGGGCAATCAGCCCCAGCATTTT. It specifies CASRVGQGNQPQHF.